The next 32 T cell receptor beta chains were all read from a single sample in a study of identical twins. One entry per CDR3 protein results from TCRdb running MiXCR on the 5' RACE reads. The repertoire holds a few hundred thousand distinct CDR3 sequences, with approximately 8.8% as singletons. Sequencing used naive T cells sorted from blood. These receptors were collected from a woman aged 50 to 60 in good health.

This clonotype was recorded at least ten times. This chain uses TRBV2 with TRBJ2-1; the D is unclear. The CDR3 has 14 amino acids. V was trimmed by 7 bases and J by 5 bases, leaving 15 bases between them. Germline CDR1 SNHLY, CDR2 FYNNEI. CDR3 amino acids: CASNQPVRHNEQFF. The DNA of the CDR3 is TGTGCCAGCAATCAGCCGGTTAGGCACAATGAGCAGTTCTTC.

The rearrangement links TRBV5-1 to TRBJ2-1, with TRBD2 matching 10 bases. Germline loops: CDR1 SGHRS, CDR2 YFSETQ. V lost 2 bases to trimming and J lost 7 bases; unmatched junction nucleotides: 9. The CDR3 is made up of 16 amino acids. The CDR3 region has the DNA TGCGCCAGCAGCTTCTCGCCTAGCGGGAGATTAAATGAGCAGTTCTTC. It specifies CASSFSPSGRLNEQFF.

This clonotype has just a few counts. The genes are TRBV18 and TRBJ2-5, with TRBD2 matching over 10 bases. Trimming cost V 4 bases and J 2 bases; bases outside gene matches: 4. The germline V gene encodes CDR1 KGHSH and CDR2 LQKENI. This CDR3 region has 15 residues. The CDR3, as DNA: TGTGCCAGCTCACGCATAGCGGGAGGACAAGAGACCCAGTACTTC. Its protein product is CASSRIAGGQETQYF.

This clonotype was seen many times. The rearrangement joins TRBV11-2 to TRBJ1-6; D might be TRBD1 (5 bases). The CDR3 extends over 16 amino acids. The V end was cut by 3 bases, the J end by 7 bases, with 16 bases between. Germline V gene sequence: CDR1 SGHAT, CDR2 FQNNGV. In DNA form, the CDR3 reads TGTGCCAGCAGCTTCTCTTCTGGACGGACAAATTCACCCCTCCACTTT. This translates into CASSFSSGRTNSPLHF.

The genes are TRBV3-1 and TRBJ1-2; 9 bases match TRBD1. Germline V lookup: CDR1 LGHDT, CDR2 YNNKEL (reference sequence). The CDR3 is 16 amino acids. V was clipped by 1 base and J by 4 bases; unmatched bases: 7. The chain's CDR3 is CASSQGTGALSYGYTF. The DNA of the CDR3 is TGTGCCAGCAGCCAAGGGACAGGGGCGCTTTCCTATGGCTACACCTTC.

This clonotype was found many times. The J gene is TRBJ1-1, the V gene TRBV12-3 or TRBV12-4, with a tentative D call TRBD1 (5 bases). V lost 3 bases to trimming and J lost 14 bases, with 16 bases between them. This CDR3 is built from 12 residues. As DNA, the CDR3 is TGTGCCAGCAGTTTTTCTCCGGGACGGTCCTTCTTT. The encoded protein is CASSFSPGRSFF.

In regard to this clonotype: This could be a read error, since a much larger clone is one nucleotide away. The CDR3 coding sequence is TGTGCCAGCAGTCAGACAGCTGGACACACCATATATTTT. Encoded protein: CASSQTAGHTIYF. The gene calls are TRBV6-1 and TRBJ1-3; maybe TRBD1 (5 bases). The CDR3 is 13 residues long. From germline, CDR1 is MNHNS and CDR2 SASEGT.

This clonotype was picked up many times. J is TRBJ2-5 and V is TRBV29-1; D tentatively reads TRBD1 or TRBD2 (6 bases each). CDR1 is SQVTM and CDR2 is ANQGSEA in the germline V gene. The CDR3 runs 14 residues. V was shortened by 4 bases and J by 5 bases, with 17 bases between the two germline ends. CDR3 protein: CSVGGAIGRETQYF. Written as DNA, the CDR3 is TGCAGCGTTGGGGGGGCGATCGGAAGGGAGACCCAGTACTTC. The whole variable domain, remainder taken from reference TRBV29-1 and TRBJ2-5, is SAVISQKPSRDICQRGTSLTIQCQVDSQVTMMFWYRQQPGQSLTLIATANQGSEATYESGFVIDKFPISRPNLTFSTLTVSNMSPEDSSIYLCSVGGAIGRETQYFGPGTRLLVL.

This clonotype was detected ten times or more. The chain recombines TRBV5-1 with TRBJ2-3, with D perhaps being TRBD1 or TRBD2 (5 bases each). Germline CDR1 SGHRS, CDR2 YFSETQ. Trimming took off 4 bases at V and 2 bases at J, with 17 bases between the two ends. This CDR3 has 16 amino acids. The DNA of the CDR3 is TGCGCCAGCAGCCCCGGGACCCACCTCGTCACAGATACGCAGTATTTT. Translation: CASSPGTHLVTDTQYF.

The CDR3 coding sequence is TGTGCCAGCAGTTTACAGGGTCGGGGTCAGCCCCAGCATTTT. It yields the protein CASSLQGRGQPQHF. The gene calls are TRBV27 and TRBJ1-5; possibly TRBD1 for D (5 bases). CDR1 is MNHEY, CDR2 SMNVEV, per germline (reference sequence). This CDR3 has 14 amino acids. The V gene lost 2 bases and the J gene lost 6 bases, with 11 bases spanning the gap.

This chain joins TRBV7-3 and TRBJ2-7; 7 nucleotides agree with TRBD2. CDR1 and CDR2 (germline): SGHTA, FQGTGA. The CDR3 runs 18 residues. The junction had 16 bases not matched to a gene; V was cut back by 1 base and J by 4 bases. The CDR3 nucleotides are TGTGCCAGCAGCTTAAGTGTGGGGAGGGCCCTTAATCCGTACGAGCAGTACTTC. Residues: CASSLSVGRALNPYEQYF.

This clonotype was counted only a few times. This chain uses TRBV12-3 or TRBV12-4 with TRBJ2-6; tentative D call: TRBD2 (5 bases). This CDR3 contains 16 residues. The ends were cut back, 3 bases at V and 0 bases at J, with 9 bases in the middle. The CDR3 protein is CASSFPGGSGANVLTF. As DNA, the CDR3 is TGTGCCAGCAGTTTTCCAGGAGGCTCTGGGGCCAACGTCCTGACTTTC.

This clonotype was counted many times. The rearrangement links TRBV12-3 or TRBV12-4 to TRBJ2-1; TRBD2 matches 10 bases. The junction had 7 bases not matched to a gene; V was cut back by 8 bases and J by 6 bases. The CDR3 totals 14 residues. Here the CDR3 reads CASREAGGTNEQFF. The DNA of the CDR3 is TGTGCCAGCCGAGAAGCGGGAGGGACCAATGAGCAGTTCTTC.

This clonotype was seen a handful of times. The J gene is TRBJ2-1, the V gene TRBV6-1; D is uncertain. Germline V gene data show CDR1 as MNHNS and CDR2 as SASEGT. The CDR3 consists of 13 residues. V was shortened by 7 bases and J by 4 bases, with 11 bases between the two germline ends. CDR3 sequence (DNA): TGTGCCAGCACTCCCCCCGGTTACAATGAGCAGTTCTTC. Translation: CASTPPGYNEQFF.

The chain uses TRBV10-3 and TRBJ1-3; tentatively, D is TRBD1 (6 bases). There are 17 residues in the CDR3. Trimming removed 3 bases from V and 0 bases from J, with 15 bases in between. From germline, CDR1 is ENHRY and CDR2 SYGVKD. The CDR3 protein is CAISDRRGAFSGNTIYF. CDR3 sequence (DNA): TGTGCCATCAGTGACCGCAGGGGTGCGTTCTCTGGAAACACCATATATTTT.

This clonotype was found many times. This rearrangement joins TRBV3-1 to TRBJ1-1; D call uncertain. The CDR3 consists of 14 residues. Trimming removed 3 bases from V and 1 base from J, with 9 bases in between. Germline V gene data show CDR1 as LGHDT and CDR2 as YNNKEL (reference sequence). DNA for the CDR3: TGTGCCAGCAGCCAGCTTCGGTCGAACACTGAAGCTTTCTTT. The encoded protein is CASSQLRSNTEAFF. The full variable domain, completed using reference TRBV3-1 and TRBJ1-1, is DTAVSQTPKYLVTQMGNDKSIKCEQNLGHDTMYWYKQDSKKFLKIMFSYNNKELIINETVPNRFSPKSPDKAHLNLHINSLELGDSAVYFCASSQLRSNTEAFFGQGTRLTVV.

This clonotype was seen only a few times. The chain uses TRBV27 and TRBJ2-5; 12 nucleotides agree with TRBD2. The trim removed 2 bases at V and 6 bases at J, leaving 10 bases unmatched. CDR3 length equals 17 residues. Germline V gene lookup returns CDR1 MNHEY and CDR2 SMNVEV (reference sequence). CDR3 amino acids: CASSLNPRTSGKKTQYF. DNA of the CDR3: TGTGCCAGCAGTTTAAACCCCAGGACTAGCGGGAAAAAGACCCAGTACTTC.

CDR3 sequence reads: CASSEAGGSKDTQYF. CDR3 nucleotide sequence: TGTGCCAGCAGTGAAGCGGGAGGGTCTAAAGATACGCAGTATTTT. V is TRBV12-3 or TRBV12-4 and J is TRBJ2-3, with TRBD2 matching over 10 bases. The CDR3 has 15 amino acids. Germline trimming cut 5 bases from V and 5 bases from J; bases unmatched to any gene: 7.

Only a few counts were recorded for this clonotype. This chain uses TRBV30 with TRBJ1-1; D call uncertain. The CDR3 sequence is 11 residues long. V was trimmed by 4 bases and J by 0 bases, leaving 3 bases between them. Germline CDR1 and CDR2: GTSNPN and SVGIG (reference sequence). CDR3 residues: CAWNMNTEAFF. The CDR3 DNA is TGTGCCTGGAATATGAACACTGAAGCTTTCTTT. Full variable domain (missing parts from reference TRBV30 and TRBJ1-1): SQTIHQWPATLVQPVGSPLSLECTVEGTSNPNLYWYRQAAGRGLQLLFYSVGIGQISSEVPQNLSASRPQDRQFILSSKKLLLSDSGFYLCAWNMNTEAFFGQGTRLTVV.

The chain recombines TRBV12-3 or TRBV12-4 with TRBJ2-5; D is tentatively TRBD1 or TRBD2 (6 bases each). The V gene lost 2 bases and the J gene lost 1 base, with 17 bases spanning the gap. The CDR3 contains 17 residues. This chain's CDR3 is CASSLSSGARGQETQYF. In DNA form, the CDR3 reads TGTGCCAGCAGTTTATCGTCGGGGGCGCGGGGCCAAGAGACCCAGTACTTC.

This clonotype was observed a handful of times. The chain combines TRBV20-1 with TRBJ2-7, with D possibly TRBD2 on 6 matching bases. CDR1 is DFQATT and CDR2 is SNEGSKA in the germline V gene (reference sequence). Trimming removed 3 bases at V and 5 bases at J, with 20 bases between. The CDR3 extends over 15 amino acids. The CDR3 DNA sequence: TGCAGTGCTAGGGCCAGGGACTCAACCGTCCACGAGCAGTACTTC. Translation gives CSARARDSTVHEQYF.

The sample holds many counts of this clonotype. This chain uses TRBV7-2 with TRBJ2-5; D is unresolved. With 0 bases removed from V and 4 bases from J, the gap between germline ends came to 6 bases. The CDR3 consists of 13 residues. CDR1 and CDR2 from the germline V gene are SGHTA and FQGNSA. CDR3 amino acids: CASSLAGRETQYF. The CDR3, as DNA: TGTGCCAGCAGCTTAGCCGGTCGAGAGACCCAGTACTTC.

This clonotype has just a few counts. The chain is built from TRBV7-9 and TRBJ2-6; perhaps TRBD1 as D (6 bases). V was clipped by 5 bases and J by 0 bases, with 11 bases between them. Germline lookup yields CDR1 SEHNR and CDR2 FQNEAQ (reference sequence). The CDR3 covers 16 residues. CDR3 in amino acids: CASSHGTRSGANVLTF. The CDR3 DNA reads as TGTGCCAGCAGCCACGGGACACGCTCTGGGGCCAACGTCCTGACTTTC.

This clonotype has a count of ten or more. This chain connects TRBV6-6 to TRBJ2-3; TRBD1 is a possible D gene (6 bases). The CDR3 runs 12 residues. Trimming shortened V by 8 bases and J by 5 bases, and 11 bases separated the two germline ends. The germline CDR1 and CDR2 sequences are MNHNY and SVGAGI (reference sequence). In nucleotides, the CDR3 is TGTGCCAGCGGGGGCTCAGGAGATACGCAGTATTTT. Translating it yields CASGGSGDTQYF.

J is TRBJ2-2 and V is TRBV5-6, with D possibly TRBD2 on 5 matching bases. Germline CDR1 reads SGHDT; CDR2 reads YYEEEE. The CDR3 consists of 16 residues. V lost 1 base to trimming and J lost 4 bases, with 14 bases between them. The chain's CDR3 is CASSLPQGGPTGELFF. Here the CDR3 DNA reads TGTGCCAGCAGCTTGCCCCAAGGAGGCCCCACCGGGGAGCTGTTTTTT.

This chain connects TRBV2 to TRBJ2-5; no definite D call. The length of the CDR3 is 13 residues. V was pared by 3 bases and J by 2 bases, with 7 bases between. CDR1 and CDR2 from the germline V gene are SNHLY and FYNNEI. CDR3 DNA: TGTGCCAGCAGTGAGGTTAAGCAAGAGACCCAGTACTTC. As protein: CASSEVKQETQYF.

The CDR3: CASSLLTDRNEQFF. Here the CDR3 DNA reads TGTGCCAGCAGCCTCTTGACAGATCGCAATGAGCAGTTCTTC. The chain employs TRBV9 and TRBJ2-1, with D tentatively TRBD1 (5 bases). Looked up from germline, CDR1 is SGDLS and CDR2 is YYNGEE. The V end was cut by 4 bases, the J end by 6 bases, with 14 bases between. The CDR3 sequence is 14 residues long.

This clonotype was detected a few times. The chain carries TRBV27 and TRBJ1-5; 7 bases line up with TRBD1. CDR3 size: 15 residues. The germline V gene encodes CDR1 MNHEY and CDR2 SMNVEV (reference sequence). The trim removed 4 bases at V and 0 bases at J, leaving 3 bases unmatched. DNA for the CDR3: TGTGCCAGCAGTTCCGGACAGGTTAGCAATCAGCCCCAGCATTTT. This encodes CASSSGQVSNQPQHF.

In this sample, this clonotype turned up a few times. The rearrangement links TRBV12-3 or TRBV12-4 to TRBJ1-2, with D tentatively TRBD1 (6 bases). The V end was cut by 2 bases, the J end by 5 bases, with 18 bases between. The length of the CDR3 is 16 residues. CDR3 bases: TGTGCCAGCAGTTTAAGTCTGGGGGGCCAGGGATATGGCTACACCTTC. It specifies CASSLSLGGQGYGYTF.

The rearrangement uses TRBV6-5 and TRBJ2-4; 10 nucleotides line up with TRBD2. Germline V gene sequence: CDR1 MNHEY, CDR2 SVGAGI. CDR3 size: 11 residues. J lost 13 bases, V lost 5 bases, and 2 bases had no gene match. CDR3 sequence reads: CASSSGRGQYF. CDR3 DNA: TGTGCCAGCAGTAGCGGGAGGGGGCAGTACTTC.

The chain is built from TRBV6-6 and TRBJ1-5; perhaps TRBD1 as D (5 bases). There are 14 residues in the CDR3. V was trimmed by 7 bases and J by 3 bases, leaving 13 bases between them. Germline CDR1 and CDR2: MNHNY and SVGAGI (reference sequence). CDR3 region: CASIQGGNNQPQHF. In DNA, the CDR3 is TGTGCCAGCATTCAGGGAGGGAACAATCAGCCCCAGCATTTT.

The sample holds a few counts of this clonotype. In nucleotides, the CDR3 is TGTGCCAGCTCACGAGCGGGAGCGCCCAATTACTACGAGCAGTACGTC. It yields the protein CASSRAGAPNYYEQYV. The chain joins TRBV18 to TRBJ2-7; TRBD2 aligns across 8 bases. CDR1 and CDR2 from the germline V gene are KGHSH and LQKENI. V dropped 4 bases and J dropped 3; count of bases not matched to a gene: 11. The CDR3 is 16 residues long.